Following are 3 T cell receptor beta chains from one sample sequenced in a study of cytomegalovirus exposure and HLA in healthy donors. Data came from immunoSEQ multiplex PCR; TCRdb stores just in-frame clones and leaves some out. The sample yields under 75,000 clones, about 97% seen once. Input material: PBMCs. The receptors were sampled from a woman under 30 in good health and CMV-seropositive.

V gene TRBV28 combines with J gene TRBJ2-7; the match to TRBD2 covers 8 bases. CDR3 length: 15 amino acids. The junction had 7 bases not matched to a gene; V was cut back by 6 bases and J by 0 bases. The germline V gene encodes CDR1 MDHEN and CDR2 SYDVKM. CDR3 nucleotide sequence: TGTGCCAGCAGCGTGACTAGCGTCAGCTCCTACGAGCAGTACTTC. Amino acids: CASSVTSVSSYEQYF.

This clone showed up just once. The chain joins TRBV5-1 to TRBJ1-2, with D perhaps TRBD1 (6 bases). The CDR3 length is 11 residues. V lost 6 bases, J lost 7 bases, and 10 bases lay in between. Germline CDR1 SGHRS, CDR2 YFSETQ. CDR3 region: CASNYRAGYTF. The DNA of the CDR3 is TGCGCCAGCAACTACAGGGCTGGCTACACCTTC.

J is TRBJ1-5 and V is TRBV6-6, with D possibly being TRBD1 (5 bases). CDR1 and CDR2 from the germline V gene are MNHNY and SVGAGI (reference sequence). Deletions cut 5 bases from V and 0 bases from J, with 11 bases between. There are 15 residues in the CDR3. CDR3 amino acids: CASSDAGGSNQPQHF. The CDR3 DNA reads as TGTGCCAGCAGTGACGCGGGGGGTAGCAATCAGCCCCAGCATTTT.